Listed below are T cell receptor beta chains from one sample, sequenced in a study of naive and memory T cell subsets. TCRdb itself ran the UMI-ligation and nested PCR reads through MiXCR, one entry per CDR3 protein. The sample lists 140,000 to 150,000 distinct CDR3 sequences; approximately 15% were seen once. Material: naive CD4+ T cells from blood. These receptors were collected from a human donor in good health. Both conserved end residues are part of each CDR3. A D gene is named only where the DNA matches it firmly. Rows give clone size only sometimes, using once, few, many, or a class for an expanded clone.

>12|TRBV7-9|few|-|TRBJ2-2
TGTGCCAGCAGCTGGGGGACCGGGGAGCTGTTTTTT
CASSWGTGELFF
>15|TRBV28|-|TRBD2|TRBJ2-7
TGTGCCAGCAGTCGAACCCTAGCGGGAGTCCACGAGCAGTACTTC
CASSRTLAGVHEQYF
>16|TRBV5-4|few|-|TRBJ1-1
TGTGCCAGCAGCTTGGGGGTGCGGGGTCAGGAGGCTGAAGCTTTCTTT
CASSLGVRGQEAEAFF
>16|TRBV12-3/TRBV12-4|-|-|TRBJ2-2
TGTGCCAGCCGATCCCACGGGCCGACGAACACCGGGGAGCTGTTTTTT
CASRSHGPTNTGELFF
>17|TRBV30|few|-|TRBJ2-4
TGTGCCTGGAGTGTAGGTCCGGCTACGGGGACCAAAAACATTCAGTACTTC
CAWSVGPATGTKNIQYF
>15|TRBV20-1|-|-|TRBJ2-3
TGCAGTGGTATCTCGGACTGGGTGATCACAGATACGCAGTATTTT
CSGISDWVITDTQYF
>14|TRBV5-1|few|-|TRBJ2-2
TGCGCCAGCAGCTTGGGTGAGGGCACCGGGGAGCTGTTTTTT
CASSLGEGTGELFF
>14|TRBV7-2|-|-|TRBJ2-3
TGTGCCAGCAGCCTCCGACAGACCACAGATACGCAGTATTTT
CASSLRQTTDTQYF
>14|TRBV6-5|few|-|TRBJ1-2
TGTGCCAGCAGTTACCAAATCGGGAACTATGGCTACACCTTC
CASSYQIGNYGYTF
>15|TRBV7-2|-|TRBD2|TRBJ2-3
TGTGCCAGCAGCGCTACTAGCGGGGGCACAGATACGCAGTATTTT
CASSATSGGTDTQYF
>14|TRBV3-1|few|-|TRBJ1-2
TGTGCCAGCAGCCAAGATAGTCGCGCCTATGGCTACACCTTC
CASSQDSRAYGYTF
>14|TRBV25-1|-|TRBD2|TRBJ2-7
TGTGCCAGCAGCTCTATGGGACTATCTGACGAGCAGTACTTC
CASSSMGLSDEQYF
>13|TRBV29-1|few|TRBD1|TRBJ2-7
TGCAGCGTGGGACAGGGCCCCCCCTACGAGCAGTACTTC
CSVGQGPPYEQYF
>16|TRBV5-1|few|-|TRBJ2-1
TGCGCCAGCAGCACGGGACTCCTTAACGCTTACAATGAGCAGTTCTTC
CASSTGLLNAYNEQFF
>19|TRBV6-1|-|TRBD1|TRBJ2-7
TGTGCCAGCAGTGACCTCGAAATAGACAGGGGGAAATACTCCTACGAGCAGTACTTC
CASSDLEIDRGKYSYEQYF
>17|TRBV7-2|few|TRBD2|TRBJ2-1
TGTGCCAGCAGCTTAATTTTACTAGCGGGAGTTAGGGGTGAGCAGTTCTTC
CASSLILLAGVRGEQFF
>14|TRBV19|-|TRBD1|TRBJ2-1
TGTGCCAGTAGTAATCCGGGACAGAGCGGAGAGCAGTTCTTC
CASSNPGQSGEQFF
>16|TRBV9|few|-|TRBJ2-3
TGTGCCAGCAGCGTAGGGGCTAGCGTGAACACAGATACGCAGTATTTT
CASSVGASVNTDTQYF
>12|TRBV20-1|-|-|TRBJ2-5
TGCAGTGCTAGGGACAGACAAGAGACCCAGTACTTC
CSARDRQETQYF
>13|TRBV7-9|few|-|TRBJ1-5
TGTGCCAGCAGCTTGGAGGGGGATCAGCCCCAGCATTTT
CASSLEGDQPQHF
>12|TRBV18|few|-|TRBJ2-3
TGTGCCAGCTCACCACGAGCAGATACGCAGTATTTT
CASSPRADTQYF
>13|TRBV10-3|-|-|TRBJ2-7
TGTGCCATCAGGGGGCCCGGGAACTACGAGCAGTACTTC
CAIRGPGNYEQYF
>15|TRBV3-1|few|TRBD2|TRBJ2-3
TGTGCCAGCAGCGGGGTAGCGGGATCCACAGATACGCAGTATTTT
CASSGVAGSTDTQYF
>11|TRBV7-2|-|-|TRBJ2-5
TGTGCCAGCAGCCCCAAAGAGACCCAGTACTTC
CASSPKETQYF
>14|TRBV5-1|-|-|TRBJ2-1
TGCGCCAGCAGCTTAAGACTGGAGTCCAATGAGCAGTTCTTC
CASSLRLESNEQFF
>17|TRBV20-1|-|-|TRBJ2-2
TGCAGTGCTGGCCTTTTGGGAAGTGGCGCGAACACCGGGGAGCTGTTTTTT
CSAGLLGSGANTGELFF
>20|TRBV11-1|few|-|TRBJ2-3
TGTGCCAGCAGCCCGGGGGGCCGCCTATCGCCTCTTCTCGGCCCAGATACGCAGTATTTT
CASSPGGRLSPLLGPDTQYF
>14|TRBV18|-|TRBD1|TRBJ2-7
TGTGCCAGCTCAAAGGGACAGTCCTCCTACGAGCAGTACTTC
CASSKGQSSYEQYF
>16|TRBV18|few|-|TRBJ1-2
TGTGCCAGCTCACCACGAGGGCCAGGGGCTGACTATGGCTACACCTTC
CASSPRGPGADYGYTF
>16|TRBV2|-|-|TRBJ2-5
TGTGCCAGCAGTGAAGCGCGGCAGGGGGGTCAAGAGACCCAGTACTTC
CASSEARQGGQETQYF
>11|TRBV10-3|-|-|TRBJ2-1
TGTGCCATCAGTTCGGGACTTAGGGAGTTCTTC
CAISSGLREFF
>14|TRBV28|few|TRBD1|TRBJ1-2
TGTGCCAGCAGTCAGGGACAGGGTTCCTATGGCTACACCTTC
CASSQGQGSYGYTF
>17|TRBV5-4|few|-|TRBJ2-7
TGTGCCAGCAGCTCTTCAAGGGGTTCGAGTTTCACCCGGGAGCAGTACTTC
CASSSSRGSSFTREQYF
>18|TRBV24-1|once|-|TRBJ2-1
TGTGCCACCAGTGATCCGCCCAGCGGAGAGAGCTCCTACAATGAGCAGTTCTTC
CATSDPPSGESSYNEQFF
>14|TRBV3-1|few|TRBD1|TRBJ1-1
TGTGCCAGCGGCGCGTACAGGGGGCACACTGAAGCTTTCTTT
CASGAYRGHTEAFF
>17|TRBV4-1|few|-|TRBJ2-7
TGCGCCAGCAGCCACGGAACCGGGACGGAGACTTCCTACGAGCAGTACTTC
CASSHGTGTETSYEQYF
>15|TRBV29-1|many|-|TRBJ1-1
TGCAGCGTCCACACTTCAGGGGTACTGGTCACTGAAGCTTTCTTT
CSVHTSGVLVTEAFF
>15|TRBV6-5|-|-|TRBJ1-1
TGTGCCAGCAGACGCGGGACAAAAGTGAACACTGAAGCTTTCTTT
CASRRGTKVNTEAFF
>13|TRBV5-1|-|-|TRBJ2-5
TGCGCCAGCAGCTACCCGAAGGGAGAGACCCAGTACTTC
CASSYPKGETQYF
>12|TRBV2|-|-|TRBJ2-5
TGTGCCAGCCAATATAGGCAAGAGACCCAGTACTTC
CASQYRQETQYF
>16|TRBV7-8|-|-|TRBJ1-3
TGTGCCAGCAGCCCACGCTCAGGCGGGGCTAGAAACACCATATATTTT
CASSPRSGGARNTIYF
>18|TRBV24-1|few|TRBD1|TRBJ2-7
TGTGCCACCAGTGATGGCGCTATGGACAGGGGGCTCCCCTACGAGCAGTACTTC
CATSDGAMDRGLPYEQYF
>13|TRBV29-1|many|-|TRBJ2-3
TGCAGCTGCGACTCCTACCCTACAGATACGCAGTATTTT
CSCDSYPTDTQYF
>16|TRBV4-1|few|-|TRBJ2-1
TGCGCCAGCAGCCAAGATAGGGTGGGGGGGGCCGATGAGCAGTTCTTC
CASSQDRVGGADEQFF